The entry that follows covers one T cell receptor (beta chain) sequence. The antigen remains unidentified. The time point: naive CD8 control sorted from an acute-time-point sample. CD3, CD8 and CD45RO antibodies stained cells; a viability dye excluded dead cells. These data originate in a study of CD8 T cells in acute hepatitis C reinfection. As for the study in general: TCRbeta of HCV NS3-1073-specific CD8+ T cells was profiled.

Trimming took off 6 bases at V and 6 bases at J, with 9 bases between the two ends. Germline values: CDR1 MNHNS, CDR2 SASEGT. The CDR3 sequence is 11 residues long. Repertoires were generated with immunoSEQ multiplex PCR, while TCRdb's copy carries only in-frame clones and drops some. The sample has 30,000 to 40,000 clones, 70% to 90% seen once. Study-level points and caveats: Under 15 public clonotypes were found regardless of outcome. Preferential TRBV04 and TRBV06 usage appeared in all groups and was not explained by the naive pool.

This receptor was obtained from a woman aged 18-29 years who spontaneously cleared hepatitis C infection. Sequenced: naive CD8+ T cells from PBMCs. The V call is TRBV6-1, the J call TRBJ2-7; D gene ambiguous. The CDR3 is CASSSPGEQYF. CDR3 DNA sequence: TGTGCCAGCAGCAGCCCCGGCGAGCAGTACTTC.